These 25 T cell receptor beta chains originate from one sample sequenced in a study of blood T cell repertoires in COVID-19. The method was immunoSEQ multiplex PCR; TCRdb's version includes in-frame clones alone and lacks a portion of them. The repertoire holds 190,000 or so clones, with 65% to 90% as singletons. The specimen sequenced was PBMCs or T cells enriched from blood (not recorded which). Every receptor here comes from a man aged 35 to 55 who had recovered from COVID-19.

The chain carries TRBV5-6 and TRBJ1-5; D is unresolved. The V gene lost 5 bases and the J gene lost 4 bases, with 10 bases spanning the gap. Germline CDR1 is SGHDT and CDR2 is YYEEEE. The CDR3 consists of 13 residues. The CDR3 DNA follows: TGTGCCAGCAGTCCCGGGAGGAATCAGCCCCAGCATTTT. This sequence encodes CASSPGRNQPQHF. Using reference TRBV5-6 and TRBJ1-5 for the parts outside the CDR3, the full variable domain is DAGVTQSPTHLIKTRGQQVTLRCSPKSGHDTVSWYQQALGQGPQFIFQYYEEEERQRGNFPDRFSGHQFPNYSSELNVNALLLGDSALYLCASSPGRNQPQHFGDGTRLSIL.

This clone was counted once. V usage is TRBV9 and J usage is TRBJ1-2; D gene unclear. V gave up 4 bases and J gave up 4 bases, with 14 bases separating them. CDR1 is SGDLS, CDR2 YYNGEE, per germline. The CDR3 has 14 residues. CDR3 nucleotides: TGTGCCAGCAGCCCAAATCAAGACACCTATGGCTACACCTTC. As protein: CASSPNQDTYGYTF.

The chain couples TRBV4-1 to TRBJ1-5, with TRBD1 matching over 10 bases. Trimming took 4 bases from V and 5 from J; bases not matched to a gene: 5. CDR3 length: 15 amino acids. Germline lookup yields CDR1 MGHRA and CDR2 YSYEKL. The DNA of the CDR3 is TGCGCCAGCAGCCCCGGACAGGGGGATTATCAGCCCCAGCATTTT. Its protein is CASSPGQGDYQPQHF.

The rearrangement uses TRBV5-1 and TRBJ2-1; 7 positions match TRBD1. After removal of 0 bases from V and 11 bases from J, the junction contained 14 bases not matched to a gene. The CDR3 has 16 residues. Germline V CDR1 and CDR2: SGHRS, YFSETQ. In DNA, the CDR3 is TGCGCCAGCAGCTTGGCGGACAGGACCTTTTTGAATCAGCAGTTCTTC. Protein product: CASSLADRTFLNQQFF.

CDR3 loop: CASSWQGNTGELFF. DNA for the CDR3: TGTGCCAGCAGCTGGCAGGGGAACACCGGGGAGCTGTTTTTT. The rearrangement links TRBV7-2 to TRBJ2-2; perhaps TRBD1 as D (5 bases). This CDR3 is 14 amino acids long. CDR1 is SGHTA and CDR2 is FQGNSA in the germline V gene. V gave up 4 bases and J gave up 1 base, with 7 bases separating them.

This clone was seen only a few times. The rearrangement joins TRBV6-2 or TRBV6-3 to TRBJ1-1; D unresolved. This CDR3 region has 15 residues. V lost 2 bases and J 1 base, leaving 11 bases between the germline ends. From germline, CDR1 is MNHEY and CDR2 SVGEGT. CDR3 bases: TGTGCCAGCAGTTACGCGGCCCACAAGAACACTGAAGCTTTCTTT. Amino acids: CASSYAAHKNTEAFF.

The CDR3 is CASTQDRGNEQFF. The CDR3, as DNA: TGTGCCAGCACCCAGGACAGGGGGAATGAGCAGTTCTTC. The V and J genes are TRBV2 and TRBJ2-1; 10 bases map to TRBD1. There are 13 residues in the CDR3. V was clipped by 7 bases and J by 7 bases; unmatched bases: 4. Germline V CDR1 and CDR2: SNHLY, FYNNEI.

The CDR3 region is CASSQGTGSLEQYF. CDR3 DNA sequence: TGCGCCAGCAGCCAAGGGACAGGGTCGCTCGAGCAGTACTTC. The chain uses TRBV4-1 and TRBJ2-7; TRBD1 matches 8 bases. J gave up 6 bases and V 1 base, and 5 bases lay outside the gene matches. Germline V gives CDR1 MGHRA, CDR2 YSYEKL. The CDR3 contains 14 residues.

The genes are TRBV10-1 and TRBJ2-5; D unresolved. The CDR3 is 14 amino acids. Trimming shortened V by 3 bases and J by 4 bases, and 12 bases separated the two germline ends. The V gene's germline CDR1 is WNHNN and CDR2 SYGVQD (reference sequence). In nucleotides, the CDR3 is TGCGCCAGCAGTGACCCTAGTCGGCCAGAGACCCAGTACTTC. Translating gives CASSDPSRPETQYF.

The CDR3 DNA follows: TGTGCCAGCAGCCTTGCGGGAGTTCGAGATACGCAGTATTTT. It encodes CASSLAGVRDTQYF. The V call is TRBV14, the J call TRBJ2-3; 7 bases align to TRBD2. This CDR3 is 14 amino acids long. The trim removed 4 bases at V and 5 bases at J, leaving 6 bases unmatched. The germline gives CDR1 SGHDN, CDR2 FVKESK.

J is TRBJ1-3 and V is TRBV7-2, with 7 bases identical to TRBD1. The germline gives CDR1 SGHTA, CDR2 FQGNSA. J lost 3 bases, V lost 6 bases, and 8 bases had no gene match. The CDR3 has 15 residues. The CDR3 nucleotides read TGTGCCAGCAGGTACAGGGGATATGGTGGAAACACCATATATTTT. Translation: CASRYRGYGGNTIYF.

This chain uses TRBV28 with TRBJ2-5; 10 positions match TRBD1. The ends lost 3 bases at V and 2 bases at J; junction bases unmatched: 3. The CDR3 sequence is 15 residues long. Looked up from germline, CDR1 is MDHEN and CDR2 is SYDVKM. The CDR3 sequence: CASSFGTGVQETQYF. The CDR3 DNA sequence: TGTGCCAGCAGTTTTGGGACAGGGGTTCAAGAGACCCAGTACTTC.

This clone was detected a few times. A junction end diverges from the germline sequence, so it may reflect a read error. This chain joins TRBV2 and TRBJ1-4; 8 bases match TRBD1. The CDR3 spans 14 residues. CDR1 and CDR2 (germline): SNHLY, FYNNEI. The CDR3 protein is CASSEAFGAGGELF. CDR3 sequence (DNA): TGTGCCAGCAGTGAAGCCTTCGGGGCAGGGGGCGAACTTTTT.

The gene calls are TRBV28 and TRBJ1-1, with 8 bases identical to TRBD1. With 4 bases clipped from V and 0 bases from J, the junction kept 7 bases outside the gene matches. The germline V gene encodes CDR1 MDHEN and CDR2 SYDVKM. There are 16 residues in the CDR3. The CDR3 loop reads CASSSPTGVLNTEAFF. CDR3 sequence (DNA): TGTGCCAGCAGTTCTCCGACAGGGGTTTTGAACACTGAAGCTTTCTTT. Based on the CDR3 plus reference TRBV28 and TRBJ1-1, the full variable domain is DVKVTQSSRYLVKRTGEKVFLECVQDMDHENMFWYRQDPGLGLRLIYFSYDVKMKEKGDIPEGYSVSREKKERFSLILESASTNQTSMYLCASSSPTGVLNTEAFFGQGTRLTVV.

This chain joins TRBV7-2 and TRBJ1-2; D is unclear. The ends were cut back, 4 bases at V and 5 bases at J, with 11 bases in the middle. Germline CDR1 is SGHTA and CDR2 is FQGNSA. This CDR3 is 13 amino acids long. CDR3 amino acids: CASSSWELYGYTF. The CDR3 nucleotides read TGTGCCAGCAGCTCCTGGGAGCTTTATGGCTACACCTTC.

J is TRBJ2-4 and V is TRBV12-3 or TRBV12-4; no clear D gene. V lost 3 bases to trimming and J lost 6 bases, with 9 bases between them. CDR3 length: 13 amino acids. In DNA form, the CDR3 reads TGTGCCAGCAGTTTTAGGAGAAGAAACATTCAGTACTTC. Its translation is CASSFRRRNIQYF.

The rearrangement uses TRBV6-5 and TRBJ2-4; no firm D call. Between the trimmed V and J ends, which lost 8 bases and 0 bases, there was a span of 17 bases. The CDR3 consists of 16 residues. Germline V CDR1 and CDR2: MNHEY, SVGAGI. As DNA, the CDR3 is TGTGCCAGCCGTTCCGGCGCGGAACTAGCCAAAAACATTCAGTACTTC. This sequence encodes CASRSGAELAKNIQYF.

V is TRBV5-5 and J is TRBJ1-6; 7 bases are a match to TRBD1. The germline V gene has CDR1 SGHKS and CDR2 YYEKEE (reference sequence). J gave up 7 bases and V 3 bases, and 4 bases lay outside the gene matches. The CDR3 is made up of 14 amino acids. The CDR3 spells CASSSTGYNSPLHF. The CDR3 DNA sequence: TGTGCCAGCAGCTCGACAGGGTACAATTCACCCCTCCACTTT. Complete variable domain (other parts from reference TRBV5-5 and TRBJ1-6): DAGVTQSPTHLIKTRGQQVTLRCSPISGHKSVSWYQQVLGQGPQFIFQYYEKEERGRGNFPDRFSARQFPNYSSELNVNALLLGDSALYLCASSSTGYNSPLHFGNGTRLTVT.

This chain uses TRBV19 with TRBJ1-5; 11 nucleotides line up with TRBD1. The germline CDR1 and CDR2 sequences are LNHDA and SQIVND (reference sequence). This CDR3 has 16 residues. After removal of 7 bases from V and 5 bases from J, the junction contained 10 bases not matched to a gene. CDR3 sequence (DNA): TGTGCCAGTACCTGGGGACAGGGGGTACCATATCAGCCCCAGCATTTT. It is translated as CASTWGQGVPYQPQHF.

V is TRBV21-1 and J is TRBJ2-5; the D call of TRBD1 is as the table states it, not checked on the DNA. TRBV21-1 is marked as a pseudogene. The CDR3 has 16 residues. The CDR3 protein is CASTPRGDSSQETQYF. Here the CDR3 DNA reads TGTGCCAGCACCCCCCGTGGGGACAGTTCTCAAGAGACCCAGTACTTC.

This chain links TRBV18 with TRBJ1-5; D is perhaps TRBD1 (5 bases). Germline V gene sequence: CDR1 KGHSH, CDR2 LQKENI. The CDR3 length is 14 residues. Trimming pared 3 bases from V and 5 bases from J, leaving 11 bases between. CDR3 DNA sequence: TGTGCCAGCTCACCGACAGAAAAGTATCAGCCCCAGCATTTT. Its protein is CASSPTEKYQPQHF. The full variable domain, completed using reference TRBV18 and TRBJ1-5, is NAGVMQNPRHLVRRRGQEARLRCSPMKGHSHVYWYRQLPEEGLKFMVYLQKENIIDESGMPKERFSAEFPKEGPSILRIQQVVRGDSAAYFCASSPTEKYQPQHFGDGTRLSIL.

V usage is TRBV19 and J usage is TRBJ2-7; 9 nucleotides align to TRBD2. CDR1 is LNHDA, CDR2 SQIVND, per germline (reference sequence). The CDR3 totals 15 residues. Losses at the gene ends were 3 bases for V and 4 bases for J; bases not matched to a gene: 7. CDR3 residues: CASSMTAGGPYEQYF. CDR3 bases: TGTGCCAGTAGTATGACGGCGGGAGGGCCTTACGAGCAGTACTTC. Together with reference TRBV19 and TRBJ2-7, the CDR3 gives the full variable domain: DGGITQSPKYLFRKEGQNVTLSCEQNLNHDAMYWYRQDPGQGLRLIYYSQIVNDFQKGDIAEGYSVSREKKESFPLTVTSAQKNPTAFYLCASSMTAGGPYEQYFGPGTRLTVT.

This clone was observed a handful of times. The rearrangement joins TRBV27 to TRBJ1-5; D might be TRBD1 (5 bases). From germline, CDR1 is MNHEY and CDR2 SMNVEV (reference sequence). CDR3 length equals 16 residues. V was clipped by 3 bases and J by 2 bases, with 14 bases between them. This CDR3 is CASSFSWGGGNQPQHF. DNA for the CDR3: TGTGCCAGCAGTTTTTCTTGGGGCGGGGGCAATCAGCCCCAGCATTTT.

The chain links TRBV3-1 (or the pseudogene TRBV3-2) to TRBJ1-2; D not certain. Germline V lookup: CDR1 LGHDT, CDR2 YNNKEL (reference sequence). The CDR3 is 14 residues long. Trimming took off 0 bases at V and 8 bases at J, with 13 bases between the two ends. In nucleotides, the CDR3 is TGTGCCAGCAGCCAAGACAATGCCCTAAGAGGCTACACCTTC. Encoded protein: CASSQDNALRGYTF.

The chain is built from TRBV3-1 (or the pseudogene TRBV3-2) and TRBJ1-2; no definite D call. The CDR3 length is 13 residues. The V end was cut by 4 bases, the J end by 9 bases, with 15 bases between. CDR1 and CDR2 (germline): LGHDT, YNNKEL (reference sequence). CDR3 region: CASSPGERSCYTF. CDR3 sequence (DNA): TGTGCCAGCAGCCCCGGGGAGCGAAGTTGCTACACCTTC.